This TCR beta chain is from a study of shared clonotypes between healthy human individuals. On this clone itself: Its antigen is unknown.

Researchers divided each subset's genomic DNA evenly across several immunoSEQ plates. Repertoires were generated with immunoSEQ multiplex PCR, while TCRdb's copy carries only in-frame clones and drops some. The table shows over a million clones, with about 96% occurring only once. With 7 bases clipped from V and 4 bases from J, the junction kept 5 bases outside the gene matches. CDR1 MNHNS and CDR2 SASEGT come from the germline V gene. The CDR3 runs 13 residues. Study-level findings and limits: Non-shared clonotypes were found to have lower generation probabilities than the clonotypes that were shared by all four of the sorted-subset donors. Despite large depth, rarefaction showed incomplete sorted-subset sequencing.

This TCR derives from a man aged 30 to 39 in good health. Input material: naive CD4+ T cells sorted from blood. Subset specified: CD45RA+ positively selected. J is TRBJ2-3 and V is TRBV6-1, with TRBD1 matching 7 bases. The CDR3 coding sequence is TGTGCCAGCAAGCGACAGGGCCCAGATACGCAGTATTTT. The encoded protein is CASKRQGPDTQYF.